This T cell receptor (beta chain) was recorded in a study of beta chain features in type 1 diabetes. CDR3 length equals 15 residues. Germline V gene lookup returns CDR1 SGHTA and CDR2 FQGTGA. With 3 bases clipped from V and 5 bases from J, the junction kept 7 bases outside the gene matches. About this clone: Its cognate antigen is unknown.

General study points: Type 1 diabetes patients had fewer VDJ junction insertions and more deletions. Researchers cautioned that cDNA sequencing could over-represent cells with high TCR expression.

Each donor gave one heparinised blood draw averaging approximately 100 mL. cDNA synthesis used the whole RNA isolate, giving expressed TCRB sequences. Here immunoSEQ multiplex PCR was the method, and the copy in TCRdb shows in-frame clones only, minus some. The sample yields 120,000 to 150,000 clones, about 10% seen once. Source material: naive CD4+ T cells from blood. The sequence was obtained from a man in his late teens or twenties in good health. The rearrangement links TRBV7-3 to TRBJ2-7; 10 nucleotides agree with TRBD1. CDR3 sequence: CASSLGQGTFDEQYF. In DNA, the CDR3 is TGTGCCAGCAGCTTGGGACAGGGGACCTTCGACGAGCAGTACTTC.